The present entry profiles one T cell receptor beta chain with its context. This entry is derived from a study of OX40 agonist ivuxolimab in advanced cancers. Study information: As their treatment, patients were administered ivuxolimab, an agonistic anti-OX40 (CD134) antibody.

The CDR3 consists of 15 residues. V dropped 4 bases and J dropped 2; count of bases not matched to a gene: 8. Per germline, CDR1 SGHRS and CDR2 YFSETQ. Sequencing was performed with immunoSEQ multiplex PCR; in TCRdb, only in-frame clones are kept and a portion is missing. The sample consists of 30,000 to 40,000 clones, roughly 85% of them appearing once. The rearrangement joins TRBV5-1 to TRBJ2-7; 8 bases map to TRBD1. The source material was CD4+ or CD8+ T cells sorted from blood, sampled in a trial of the OX40 agonist ivuxolimab. The sequence derives from an adult with an advanced solid tumor such as melanoma, head and neck, liver or kidney cancer. The CDR3 DNA follows: TGCGCCAGCAGCGAGGGACAGGCCACCACCTACGAGCAGTACTTC. It codes for CASSEGQATTYEQYF.